The entry below gives a single T cell receptor beta chain sequence along with its context. Antigen unknown. The source of the sample is a study of graft-versus-host responses after intestinal transplantation. Broader study findings: Investigators detected GvH clones in recipient marrow, with some emerging earlier in ileum or blood.

Repertoires were generated with immunoSEQ multiplex PCR, while TCRdb's copy carries only in-frame clones and drops some. The table has roughly 120,000 clones, 90% to 95% seen once; the top ten hold 3% to 4%. The V gene's germline CDR1 is MDHEN and CDR2 SYDVKM. V dropped 8 bases and J dropped 5; count of bases not matched to a gene: 2. This CDR3 contains 12 residues. The receptor's source is a human donor who received an intestinal transplant. The chain recombines TRBV28 with TRBJ2-7; 11 nucleotides line up with TRBD1. Material: unstimulated CD8+ T cells sorted from spleen or lymph node cells, obtained before intestinal transplant. The CDR3 reads CASGQGAHEQYF. Written as DNA, the CDR3 is TGTGCCAGCGGACAGGGGGCCCACGAGCAGTACTTC.